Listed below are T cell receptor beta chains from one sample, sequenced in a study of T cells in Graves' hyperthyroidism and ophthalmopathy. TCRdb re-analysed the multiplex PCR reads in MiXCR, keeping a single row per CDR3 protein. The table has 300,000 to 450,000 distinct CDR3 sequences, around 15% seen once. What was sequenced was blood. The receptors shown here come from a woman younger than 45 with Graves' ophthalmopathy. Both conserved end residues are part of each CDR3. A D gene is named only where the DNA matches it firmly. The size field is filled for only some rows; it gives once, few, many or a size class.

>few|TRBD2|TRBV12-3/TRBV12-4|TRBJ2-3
CASGGGQYSYTQYF
TGTGCCAGCGGGGGGGGTCAATACAGTTATACGCAGTATTTT
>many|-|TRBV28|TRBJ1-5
CASTQGLGQPQHF
TGTGCCAGCACACAGGGATTGGGTCAGCCCCAGCATTTT
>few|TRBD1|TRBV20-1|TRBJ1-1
CSGDRGSAEAFF
TGCAGTGGAGACAGGGGATCGGCTGAAGCTTTCTTT
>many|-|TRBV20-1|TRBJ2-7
CSAREMQGSSYEQYF
TGCAGTGCTAGAGAAATGCAGGGGAGCTCCTACGAGCAGTACTTC
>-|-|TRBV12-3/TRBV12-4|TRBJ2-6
CASGPGTLSGANVLTF
TGTGCCAGCGGACCCGGGACACTCTCTGGGGCCAACGTCCTGACTTTC
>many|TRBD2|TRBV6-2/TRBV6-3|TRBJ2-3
CASRDWTSGGPDTQYF
TGTGCCAGCAGGGACTGGACTAGCGGGGGGCCAGATACGCAGTATTTT
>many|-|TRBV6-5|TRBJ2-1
CASSYSMGVMGEQFF
TGTGCCAGCAGTTACTCGATGGGAGTGATGGGTGAGCAGTTCTTC
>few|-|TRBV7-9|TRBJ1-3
CASGGSSGNTIYF
TGTGCCAGCGGGGGGTCCTCTGGAAACACCATATATTTT
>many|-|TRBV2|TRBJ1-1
CASSVGGGYMNTEAFF
TGTGCCAGCAGCGTGGGGGGGGGGTACATGAACACTGAAGCTTTCTTT
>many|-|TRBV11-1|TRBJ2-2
CASSLNFAPLSGELFF
TGTGCCAGCAGCTTAAATTTCGCTCCCCTTTCCGGGGAGCTGTTTTTT
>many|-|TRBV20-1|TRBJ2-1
CSASPPRSTYNEQFF
TGCAGTGCTAGCCCCCCGAGGTCCACCTACAATGAGCAGTTCTTC
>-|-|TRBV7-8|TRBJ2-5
CASSLYGSSQETQYF
TGTGCCAGCAGCTTATACGGGTCCAGCCAAGAGACCCAGTACTTC
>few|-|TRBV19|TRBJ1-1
CASIDLGAVEAFF
TGTGCCAGTATTGATTTAGGGGCAGTTGAAGCTTTCTTT
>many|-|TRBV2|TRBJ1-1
CASSEALSGGEAFF
TGTGCCAGCAGTGAAGCGCTTTCTGGCGGTGAAGCTTTCTTT
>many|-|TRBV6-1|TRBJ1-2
CASSEPSGGYTF
TGTGCCAGCAGTGAACCCAGTGGGGGCTACACCTTC
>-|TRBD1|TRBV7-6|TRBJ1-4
CASSLSGTGVTEKLFF
TGTGCCAGCAGCTTAAGCGGGACAGGGGTAACTGAAAAACTGTTTTTT
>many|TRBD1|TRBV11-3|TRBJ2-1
CASSLRGTGRDFEQFF
TGTGCCAGCAGCTTGAGGGGGACAGGGAGAGACTTTGAGCAGTTCTTC
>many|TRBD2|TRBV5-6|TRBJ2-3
CASSNPGLAGGTDTQYF
TGTGCCAGCAGCAACCCGGGACTAGCGGGGGGAACAGATACGCAGTATTTT
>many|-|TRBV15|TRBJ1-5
CATSRLGTQPQHF
TGTGCCACCAGCAGATTGGGGACTCAGCCCCAGCATTTT
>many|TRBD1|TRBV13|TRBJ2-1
CASSAGQGASNEQFF
TGTGCCAGCAGCGCGGGACAGGGTGCCTCCAATGAGCAGTTCTTC
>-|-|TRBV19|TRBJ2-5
CASSIVRGGEETQYF
TGTGCCAGTAGTATAGTGAGGGGGGGGGAAGAGACCCAGTACTTC
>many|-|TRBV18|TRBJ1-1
CASSPPFVEDTEAFF
TGTGCCAGCTCACCACCATTTGTTGAGGACACTGAAGCTTTCTTT
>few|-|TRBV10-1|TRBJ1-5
CASSEGSGGLGQPQHF
TGCGCCAGCAGTGAAGGTTCGGGGGGCTTAGGACAGCCCCAGCATTTT
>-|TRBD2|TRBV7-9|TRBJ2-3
CASSSHGTRGDTQYF
TGTGCCAGCAGCTCCCACGGGACTAGAGGGGATACGCAGTATTTT
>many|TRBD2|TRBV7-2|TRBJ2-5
CASSLDGERGQETQYF
TGTGCCAGCAGCTTAGATGGCGAGCGGGGACAAGAGACCCAGTACTTC
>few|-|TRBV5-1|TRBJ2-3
CASSLEIRMPGAGTDTQYF
TGCGCCAGCAGCTTGGAGATCAGAATGCCGGGTGCGGGCACAGATACGCAGTATTTT
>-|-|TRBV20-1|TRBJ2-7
CSALPLRQSHYEQYF
TGCAGTGCCCTCCCACTGAGGCAGTCCCACTACGAGCAGTACTTC
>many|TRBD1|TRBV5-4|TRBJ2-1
CASSRDRGYEQFF
TGTGCCAGCAGCAGAGACAGGGGTTATGAGCAGTTCTTC
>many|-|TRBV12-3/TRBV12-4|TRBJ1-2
CASSTPKNNYGYTF
TGTGCCAGCAGCACACCAAAAAATAACTATGGCTACACCTTC
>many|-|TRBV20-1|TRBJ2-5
CSARSSTQETQYF
TGCAGTGCTAGATCTAGCACACAAGAGACCCAGTACTTC
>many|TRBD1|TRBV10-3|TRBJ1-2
CAISDDPGTGSAYGYTF
TGTGCCATCAGTGACGATCCCGGGACAGGGAGTGCGTATGGCTACACCTTC
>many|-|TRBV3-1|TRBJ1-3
CASSRPGNTIYF
TGTGCCAGCAGCCGGCCCGGAAACACCATATATTTT
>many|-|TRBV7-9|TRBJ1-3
CASSPWGRATGNTIYF
TGTGCCAGCAGCCCATGGGGGAGGGCGACTGGAAACACCATATATTTT
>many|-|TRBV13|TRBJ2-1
CASSSSSTRIKSYNEQFF
TGTGCCAGCAGCTCCTCCTCTACCAGGATCAAATCCTACAATGAGCAGTTCTTC
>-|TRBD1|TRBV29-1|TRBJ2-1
CSVERQGTLNEQFF
TGCAGCGTAGAGAGACAGGGTACCTTGAATGAGCAGTTCTTC
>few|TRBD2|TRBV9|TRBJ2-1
CASSPREGPYNEQFF
TGTGCCAGCAGCCCTCGGGAGGGACCTTACAATGAGCAGTTCTTC
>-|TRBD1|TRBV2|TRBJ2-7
CASQGDRGYEQYF
TGTGCCAGCCAGGGGGACAGGGGCTACGAGCAGTACTTC
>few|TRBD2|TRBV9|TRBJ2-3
CASSVTSGGQKDTQYF
TGTGCCAGCAGCGTAACTAGCGGGGGGCAGAAAGATACGCAGTATTTT
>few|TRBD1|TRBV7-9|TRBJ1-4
CASSTSGGVNEKLFF
TGTGCCAGCAGCACCTCAGGGGGGGTTAATGAAAAACTGTTTTTT
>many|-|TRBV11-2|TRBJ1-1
CASSLEGGPYTEAFF
TGTGCCAGCAGCTTAGAAGGGGGGCCCTACACTGAAGCTTTCTTT
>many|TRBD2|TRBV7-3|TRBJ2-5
CASSLTHGGEETQYF
TGTGCCAGCAGCTTAACTCACGGGGGGGAAGAGACCCAGTACTTC
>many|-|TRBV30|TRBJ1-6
CAWSRNVKDSPLHF
TGTGCCTGGAGTAGAAATGTTAAAGATTCACCCCTCCACTTT
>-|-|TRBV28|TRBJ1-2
CASSLAYTGGRGYTF
TGTGCCAGCAGTTTAGCGTACACGGGGGGTCGCGGCTACACCTTC
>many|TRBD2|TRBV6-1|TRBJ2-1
CASSYSGGRPLLYNEQFF
TGTGCCAGCAGTTACAGCGGGGGCCGTCCACTGCTATACAATGAGCAGTTCTTC
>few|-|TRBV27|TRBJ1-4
CASSRLIPGFNEKLFF
TGTGCCAGCAGCCGACTTATTCCTGGGTTTAATGAAAAACTGTTTTTT
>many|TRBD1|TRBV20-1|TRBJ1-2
CSARQGDYGYTF
TGCAGTGCTAGGCAGGGGGACTATGGCTACACCTTC
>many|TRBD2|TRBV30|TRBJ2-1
CAWSVLAGAVNEQFF
TGTGCCTGGAGTGTACTAGCGGGGGCCGTCAATGAGCAGTTCTTC
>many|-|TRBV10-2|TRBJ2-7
CASLDSRTYEQYF
TGCGCCAGCTTGGACTCGCGAACCTACGAGCAGTACTTC
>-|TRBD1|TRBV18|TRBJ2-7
CASSGQPYEQYF
TGTGCCAGCTCGGGACAGCCCTACGAGCAGTACTTC
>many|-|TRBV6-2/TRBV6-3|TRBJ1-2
CASRYLPSGNYGYTF
TGTGCCAGCAGATACCTACCCTCAGGGAACTATGGCTACACCTTC
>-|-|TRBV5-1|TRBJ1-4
CASSLTGGDEKLFF
TGCGCCAGCAGCTTGACCGGGGGCGATGAAAAACTGTTTTTT